The 18 T cell receptor beta chains presented below share a single source sample, sequenced in a study of OX40 agonist ivuxolimab in advanced cancers. Receptor libraries were prepared by the immunoSEQ multiplex PCR assay. Imported from immuneACCESS, the table was reduced by TCRdb to in-frame sequences with V and J called. These copies leave out some clones; in studies compared against another copy, an unresolved V gene accounts for under half, and the cause of the remainder is not known. Across this sample there are roughly 36,000 clones, with nearly 75% seen only once. The ten largest account for around 21% of the sample. This specimen consisted of CD4+ or CD8+ T cells sorted from blood, obtained in a trial of the OX40 agonist ivuxolimab. These receptors all stem from an adult with an advanced solid tumor such as melanoma, head and neck, liver or kidney cancer.

This clone was counted a single time. J is TRBJ2-4 and V is TRBV5-1; 11 bases are a match to TRBD1. The CDR3 contains 20 residues. CDR1 and CDR2 (germline): SGHRS, YFSETQ. With V trimmed by 0 bases and J by 1 base, 12 bases remained unmatched. The CDR3 nucleotides read TGCGCCAGCAGCTTGGGGGAGGACAGGGGGCGAACCCGGGCCAAAAACATTCAGTACTTC. This gives the protein CASSLGEDRGRTRAKNIQYF. Based on the CDR3 plus reference TRBV5-1 and TRBJ2-4, the full variable domain is KAGVTQTPRYLIKTRGQQVTLSCSPISGHRSVSWYQQTPGQGLQFLFEYFSETQRNKGNFPGRFSGRQFSNSRSEMNVSTLELGDSALYLCASSLGEDRGRTRAKNIQYFGAGTRLSVL.

This clone appeared once. This chain joins TRBV7-2 and TRBJ2-7; D is undetermined. This CDR3 region has 13 residues. V lost 1 base and J lost 4, with 8 bases in between. Germline loops: CDR1 SGHTA, CDR2 FQGNSA. The CDR3 sequence: CASSLDRNYEQYF. CDR3 nucleotides: TGTGCCAGCAGCTTAGACAGAAATTACGAGCAGTACTTC.

The rearrangement uses TRBV6-1 and TRBJ1-4; no clear D. The CDR3 loop spans 16 amino acids. V was clipped by 3 bases and J by 4 bases, with 15 bases between them. The germline V gene has CDR1 MNHNS and CDR2 SASEGT. CDR3 in amino acids: CASSEVLAGFNEKLFF. For the CDR3, the DNA is TGTGCCAGCAGTGAGGTGTTAGCGGGGTTTAATGAAAAACTGTTTTTT.

This clone occurred a few times. This chain links TRBV7-8 with TRBJ2-7, with unresolved D. The CDR3 length is 14 residues. Trimming left V 5 bases short and J 3 bases short, with 14 bases between. In germline, CDR1 is SGHVS, CDR2 FQNEAQ. In DNA, the CDR3 is TGTGCCAGCAGCCCCACAGTGTCCGGCTACGAGCAGTACTTC. Translated, it gives CASSPTVSGYEQYF.

The J gene is TRBJ2-7, the V gene TRBV1; the tabulated D call, TRBD1, remains unverified against the DNA. TRBV1 is deemed a pseudogene. The CDR3 is made up of 14 amino acids. The CDR3 loop reads CTSSQDVRGPEQYV. Here the CDR3 DNA reads TGCACCAGCAGCCAAGATGTGAGGGGGCCAGAGCAGTACGTC.

The genes are TRBV7-3 and TRBJ1-5, with 9 bases fitting TRBD1. V lost 3 bases, J lost 9 bases, and 12 bases stayed unmatched. The length of the CDR3 is 16 residues. CDR1 SGHTA and CDR2 FQGTGA come from the germline V gene. The CDR3 region is CASSLSSWTGERPQHF. The CDR3 nucleotides are TGTGCCAGCAGCTTGAGTAGTTGGACAGGGGAGCGGCCCCAGCATTTT.

This clone turned up a few times. V gene TRBV9 combines with J gene TRBJ1-2; 7 nucleotides line up with TRBD1. This CDR3 has 15 amino acids. CDR1 is SGDLS, CDR2 YYNGEE, per germline. The J segment lost 4 bases and the V segment lost 3 bases, leaving 9 bases of the junction unmatched. The CDR3 sequence is CASSAQETGTYGYTF. In DNA form, the CDR3 reads TGTGCCAGCAGCGCCCAGGAGACAGGGACCTATGGCTACACCTTC.

The rearrangement joins TRBV2 to TRBJ1-1, with D possibly matching TRBD1 (5 bases). The CDR3 runs to 13 residues. Germline V gene sequence: CDR1 SNHLY, CDR2 FYNNEI. Trimming took 11 bases from V and 1 from J, leaving 14 bases between them. CDR3 in amino acids: CAALQARNTEAFF. CDR3 nucleotides: TGTGCCGCTCTACAGGCGAGGAACACTGAAGCTTTCTTT.

This clone was counted between two and nine times. This chain connects TRBV4-1 to TRBJ1-4; D gene unclear. In germline, CDR1 is MGHRA, CDR2 YSYEKL. The germline V and J ends were trimmed by 2 bases and 6 bases, with 7 bases remaining between them. The length of the CDR3 is 13 residues. CDR3 sequence: CASSQRGHEKLFF. The CDR3 DNA sequence: TGCGCCAGCAGCCAAAGAGGACATGAAAAACTGTTTTTT.

J is TRBJ2-1 and V is TRBV21-1; the tabulated D call, TRBD2, remains unverified against the DNA. TRBV21-1 has pseudogene status. The CDR3 has 16 amino acids. CDR3: CASSIRLAGALNEQFF. The CDR3, as DNA: TGTGCCAGCAGCATACGACTAGCGGGGGCCCTGAATGAGCAGTTCTTC.

The genes are TRBV9 and TRBJ1-1; 7 bases fit TRBD1. In germline, CDR1 is SGDLS, CDR2 YYNGEE. V dropped 3 bases and J dropped 0; count of bases not matched to a gene: 2. This CDR3 region has 14 residues. The CDR3 nucleotides are TGTGCCAGCAGCGGGACAGGAATGAACACTGAAGCTTTCTTT. Protein product: CASSGTGMNTEAFF.

The chain recombines TRBV9 with TRBJ2-1, with TRBD2 matching over 7 bases. The length of the CDR3 is 15 residues. Germline CDR1 reads SGDLS; CDR2 reads YYNGEE. The V and J ends lost 2 bases and 2 bases, in that order; junction bases with no gene match: 4. DNA of the CDR3: TGTGCCAGCAGCGTTGCGGGGGAGACCTACAATGAGCAGTTCTTC. This sequence encodes CASSVAGETYNEQFF.

This chain joins TRBV6-5 and TRBJ1-1; unclear D gene. V was trimmed by 2 bases and J by 4 bases, leaving 8 bases between them. CDR3 size: 13 residues. The germline V gene has CDR1 MNHEY and CDR2 SVGAGI. CDR3 nucleotides: TGTGCCAGCAGTTACGAGAGGTTCACTGAAGCTTTCTTT. As protein: CASSYERFTEAFF.

V is TRBV19 and J is TRBJ1-5; 11 bases fit TRBD1. The V gene's germline CDR1 is LNHDA and CDR2 SQIVND (reference sequence). V lost 5 bases to trimming and J lost 6 bases; unmatched junction nucleotides: 9. The CDR3 covers 16 residues. CDR3 region: CASSAGDRGKSQPQHF. The CDR3 DNA sequence: TGTGCCAGTAGTGCCGGGGACAGGGGGAAGAGTCAGCCCCAGCATTTT.

The chain is built from TRBV7-9 and TRBJ2-3, with D uncertain. This CDR3 is built from 12 residues. V lost 5 bases and J 13 bases, leaving 16 bases between the germline ends. CDR1 SEHNR and CDR2 FQNEAQ come from the germline V gene (reference sequence). CDR3 in amino acids: CASSVDLNQEYF. CDR3 nucleotide sequence: TGTGCCAGCAGCGTAGACCTAAATCAGGAGTATTTT.

The V call is TRBV12-5, the J call TRBJ1-3; D ambiguous. The CDR3 sequence is 13 residues long. V was pared by 4 bases and J by 2 bases, with 6 bases between. Germline CDR1 and CDR2: LGHNT and FRNRAP. In nucleotides, the CDR3 is TGTGCTAGTGGTTCCTATCCTGGAAACACCATATATTTT. Translation gives CASGSYPGNTIYF.

V usage is TRBV14 and J usage is TRBJ2-7; TRBD1 agrees at 8 bases. J was trimmed by 6 bases and V by 3 bases; bases with no gene match: 4. Germline CDR1 and CDR2: SGHDN and FVKESK. The CDR3 length is 13 residues. The CDR3 DNA reads TGTGCCAGCAGCCACGGACAGGGTCTCGAGCAGTACGTC. This encodes CASSHGQGLEQYV.

The J gene is TRBJ1-1, the V gene TRBV2; D is uncertain. Germline V gene lookup returns CDR1 SNHLY and CDR2 FYNNEI. The CDR3 is 14 residues long. The V end was cut by 2 bases, the J end by 1 base, with 8 bases between. The CDR3 protein is CASSEWEGNTEAFF. In DNA, the CDR3 is TGTGCCAGCAGTGAATGGGAAGGGAACACTGAAGCTTTCTTT.